This TCR beta chain comes out of a study of blood T cell repertoires in COVID-19. Study in general: T cells, B-cell-depleted T cells, or PBMCs provided the cDNA or gDNA that served as material.

The CDR3 is made up of 19 amino acids. Germline CDR1 is MGHRA and CDR2 is YSYEKL. The V gene lost 1 base and the J gene lost 5 bases, with 23 bases spanning the gap. Clones were sequenced by immunoSEQ multiplex PCR, and TCRdb holds only the in-frame ones, with some missing. The sample lists over 200,000 clones; 75% to 90% were seen once. The sequence derives from a woman in her twenties or thirties who had been exposed to COVID-19. The rearrangement links TRBV4-1 to TRBJ2-2; weak D call: TRBD1 (7 bases). Sequencing used PBMCs or T cells enriched from blood (not recorded which). CDR3: CASSQVSLIAGQLTGELFF. CDR3 nucleotides: TGCGCCAGCAGCCAAGTCTCCCTTATCGCGGGACAGTTAACCGGGGAGCTGTTTTTT.